This TCR beta chain was captured in a study of response to subunit inactivated influenza vaccine. Findings and caveats of the study: With each seasonal influenza vaccination, the authors suggested, few new T cells are recruited.

Each CDR3 protein gets one entry after TCRdb re-called the RT-PCR reads with MiXCR. The sample carries about 240,000 distinct CDR3 sequences, 10% to 15% recorded once. Germline V CDR1 and CDR2: SGHRS, YFSETQ. V shed 3 bases and J shed 6 bases, with 10 bases lying between them. CDR3 length: 13 residues. This clonotype was recorded at least ten times. Its antigen is unidentified. This chain connects TRBV5-1 to TRBJ2-1; tentatively, D is TRBD1 (7 bases). Sequencing used non-naive T cells sorted from PBMCs, obtained less than 15 days before vaccination. The origin of this receptor is a man aged 50 to 59 who received an inactivated influenza vaccine. CDR3 sequence reads: CASSYQGGNEQFF. CDR3 DNA sequence: TGCGCCAGCAGCTACCAGGGGGGCAATGAGCAGTTCTTC.